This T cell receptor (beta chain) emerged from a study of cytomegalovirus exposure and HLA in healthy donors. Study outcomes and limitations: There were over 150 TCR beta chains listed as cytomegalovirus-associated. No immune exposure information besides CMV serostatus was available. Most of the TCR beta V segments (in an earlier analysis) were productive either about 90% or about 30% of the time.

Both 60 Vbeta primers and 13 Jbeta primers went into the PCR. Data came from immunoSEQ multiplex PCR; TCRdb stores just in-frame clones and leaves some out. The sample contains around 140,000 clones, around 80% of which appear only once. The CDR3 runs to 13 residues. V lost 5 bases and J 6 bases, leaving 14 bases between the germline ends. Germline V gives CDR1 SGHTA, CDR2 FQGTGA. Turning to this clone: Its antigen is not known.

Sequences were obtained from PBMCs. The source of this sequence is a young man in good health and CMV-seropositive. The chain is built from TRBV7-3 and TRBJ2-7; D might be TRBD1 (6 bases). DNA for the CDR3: TGTGCCAGCAGCCTGACAGGTCCCGGCGAGCAGTACTTC. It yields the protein CASSLTGPGEQYF.